These T cell receptor beta chains were read from a single sample in a study of cytomegalovirus exposure and HLA in healthy donors. Sequencing was performed with immunoSEQ multiplex PCR; in TCRdb, only in-frame clones are kept and a portion is missing. The sample holds about 120,000 clones, 70% to 85% seen once. The sequenced sample was PBMCs. All receptors derive from a woman aged 50 to 60 in good health and CMV-seropositive. Each CDR3 is given with its conserved first and last residue. Each record gives: J gene, D gene, V gene, clone size, CDR3 DNA, CDR3 protein. D genes are given only for firm matches. Rows give clone size only sometimes, using once, few, many, or a class for an expanded clone.

j_gene: TRBJ2-3
d_gene: -
v_gene: TRBV14
abundance: -
CDR3nt: TGTGCCAGCAGCCAAGATCCGTCGCGAGATACGCAGTATTTT
CDR3aa: CASSQDPSRDTQYF

j_gene: TRBJ2-1
d_gene: TRBD2
v_gene: TRBV2
abundance: -
CDR3nt: TGTGCCAGCAGTGTCAAGCGGGAGGGCCGCGAGCAGTTCTTC
CDR3aa: CASSVKREGREQFF

j_gene: TRBJ2-1
d_gene: TRBD2
v_gene: TRBV12-5
abundance: -
CDR3nt: TGTGCTAGTGGCCTGAGACGGGGGGGCTTGGATGAGCAGTTCTTC
CDR3aa: CASGLRRGGLDEQFF

j_gene: TRBJ2-7
d_gene: TRBD1
v_gene: TRBV2
abundance: -
CDR3nt: TGTGCCAGCAAAGGGTCGGATGGGGACAGGAGAGAATACGAGCAGTACTTC
CDR3aa: CASKGSDGDRREYEQYF

j_gene: TRBJ1-1
d_gene: -
v_gene: TRBV10-3
abundance: -
CDR3nt: TGTGCCATCAGTGTCGGGTCAGGGAACGCTTTCTTT
CDR3aa: CAISVGSGNAFF

j_gene: TRBJ2-3
d_gene: -
v_gene: TRBV6-4
abundance: medium-sized
CDR3nt: TGTGCCAGCAGTGACCTGACAGGTGCTAGCACAGATACGCAGTATTTT
CDR3aa: CASSDLTGASTDTQYF

j_gene: TRBJ1-2
d_gene: TRBD1
v_gene: TRBV4-3
abundance: -
CDR3nt: TGCGCCAGCAGCCCCGAGACAGGGATCCGAGGCTACACCTTC
CDR3aa: CASSPETGIRGYTF

j_gene: TRBJ2-7
d_gene: -
v_gene: TRBV30
abundance: -
CDR3nt: TGTGCCTGGAGTGTACAAGCGGGCCACGAGCAGTACTTC
CDR3aa: CAWSVQAGHEQYF

j_gene: TRBJ1-1
d_gene: -
v_gene: TRBV4-1
abundance: -
CDR3nt: TGCGCCAGCAGCCAACCCGCCGCGGGCCGGATGAACACTGAAGCTTTCTTT
CDR3aa: CASSQPAAGRMNTEAFF

j_gene: TRBJ2-7
d_gene: -
v_gene: TRBV28
abundance: few
CDR3nt: TGTGCCAGCAGTCTCTATAGCGGAACGCCCTACGAGCAGTACTTC
CDR3aa: CASSLYSGTPYEQYF

j_gene: TRBJ2-2
d_gene: TRBD1
v_gene: TRBV10-3
abundance: few
CDR3nt: TGTGCCATCAGTGATAGGACAGGAAACACCGGGGAGCTGTTTTTT
CDR3aa: CAISDRTGNTGELFF

j_gene: TRBJ2-1
d_gene: -
v_gene: TRBV6-5
abundance: few
CDR3nt: TGTGCCAGCAGTTACTTAGCAGGGTTGGGCAATGAGCAGTTCTTC
CDR3aa: CASSYLAGLGNEQFF

j_gene: TRBJ2-3
d_gene: -
v_gene: TRBV19
abundance: -
CDR3nt: TGTGCCAGTAGTCTAGGTGGGGCCGGCACAGATACGCAGTATTTT
CDR3aa: CASSLGGAGTDTQYF

j_gene: TRBJ1-1
d_gene: TRBD1
v_gene: TRBV7-8
abundance: once
CDR3nt: TGTGCCAGCAACCATCGGGACAGGGGTCCTCCGAACACTGAAGCTTTCTTT
CDR3aa: CASNHRDRGPPNTEAFF

j_gene: TRBJ1-1
d_gene: -
v_gene: TRBV29-1
abundance: -
CDR3nt: TGCAGCGTTTGGCCGGGACTTCGAAACACTGAAGCTTTCTTT
CDR3aa: CSVWPGLRNTEAFF

j_gene: TRBJ2-3
d_gene: TRBD2
v_gene: TRBV2
abundance: -
CDR3nt: TGTGCCAGCAGTGAAGCCGGACTAGCGGCGGAACGTGCGCAGTATTTT
CDR3aa: CASSEAGLAAERAQYF

j_gene: TRBJ2-7
d_gene: -
v_gene: TRBV10-3
abundance: -
CDR3nt: TGTGCCATCAGGGAGGGAGGCTACGAGCAGTACTTC
CDR3aa: CAIREGGYEQYF

j_gene: TRBJ2-7
d_gene: -
v_gene: TRBV5-1
abundance: once
CDR3nt: TGCGCCAGCAGCATACAGGGATACGAGCAGTACTTC
CDR3aa: CASSIQGYEQYF

j_gene: TRBJ2-5
d_gene: TRBD1
v_gene: TRBV4-3
abundance: -
CDR3nt: TGCGCCAGCAGCAGGGACAGACAAGAGACCCAGTACTTC
CDR3aa: CASSRDRQETQYF

j_gene: TRBJ1-1
d_gene: TRBD1
v_gene: TRBV5-1
abundance: once
CDR3nt: TGCGCCAGCAGCTTGATTATAGGGCAGGGGGCGAACACTGAAGCTTTCTTT
CDR3aa: CASSLIIGQGANTEAFF

j_gene: TRBJ2-7
d_gene: -
v_gene: TRBV7-9
abundance: -
CDR3nt: TGTGCCAGCAGCTCCCAGGGGGGACGGGTAATCTCCTACGAGCAGTACTTC
CDR3aa: CASSSQGGRVISYEQYF

j_gene: TRBJ2-5
d_gene: -
v_gene: TRBV18
abundance: -
CDR3nt: TGTGCCAGCTCACCGGGCAGGCAAGAGACCCAGTACTTC
CDR3aa: CASSPGRQETQYF

j_gene: TRBJ1-1
d_gene: TRBD1
v_gene: TRBV4-3
abundance: -
CDR3nt: TGCGCCAGCAGCCACTACAGGGGTGAGGTTGAAGCTTTCTTT
CDR3aa: CASSHYRGEVEAFF

j_gene: TRBJ1-1
d_gene: TRBD1
v_gene: TRBV7-9
abundance: -
CDR3nt: TGTGCCAGCAGCCCGAACAGGGGTAACACTGAAGCTTTCTTT
CDR3aa: CASSPNRGNTEAFF

j_gene: TRBJ2-5
d_gene: -
v_gene: TRBV7-9
abundance: -
CDR3nt: TGTGCCAGCAGCTTAGAGGGGTCTGGAGAGACCCAGTACTTC
CDR3aa: CASSLEGSGETQYF

j_gene: TRBJ1-5
d_gene: -
v_gene: TRBV27
abundance: -
CDR3nt: TGTGCCAGCAGTTTATCGTGGCCCGCCAATCAGCCCCAGCATTTT
CDR3aa: CASSLSWPANQPQHF

j_gene: TRBJ2-3
d_gene: -
v_gene: TRBV7-2
abundance: -
CDR3nt: TGTGCCAGCAGCTTCCTGGGACTGGGCACAGATACGCAGTATTTT
CDR3aa: CASSFLGLGTDTQYF

j_gene: TRBJ2-3
d_gene: -
v_gene: TRBV27
abundance: -
CDR3nt: TGTGCCAGCGGAGGCACAGGGATAGGCACAGATACGCAGTATTTT
CDR3aa: CASGGTGIGTDTQYF

j_gene: TRBJ1-4
d_gene: -
v_gene: TRBV5-6
abundance: -
CDR3nt: TGTGCCAGCAGCTCGCGGCTCAGTGGTGAAAAACTGTTTTTT
CDR3aa: CASSSRLSGEKLFF

j_gene: TRBJ1-4
d_gene: TRBD1
v_gene: TRBV6-1
abundance: -
CDR3nt: TGTGCCAGCAGGCCCCCAGGGGGCACTAATGAAAAACTGTTTTTT
CDR3aa: CASRPPGGTNEKLFF

j_gene: TRBJ2-7
d_gene: -
v_gene: TRBV4-1
abundance: -
CDR3nt: TGCGCCAGCAGCCAAGGGCAACTATACGAGCAGTACTTC
CDR3aa: CASSQGQLYEQYF

j_gene: TRBJ2-5
d_gene: -
v_gene: TRBV18
abundance: -
CDR3nt: TGTGCCAGCTCACCGGACAGCCAAGAGACCCAGTACTTC
CDR3aa: CASSPDSQETQYF

j_gene: TRBJ2-3
d_gene: -
v_gene: TRBV19
abundance: -
CDR3nt: -
CDR3aa: CASTSGQGLDTQYF

j_gene: TRBJ1-4
d_gene: -
v_gene: TRBV5-1
abundance: -
CDR3nt: TGCGCCAGCAGTCCGTCTATTGCAACTAATGAAAAACTGTTTTTT
CDR3aa: CASSPSIATNEKLFF

j_gene: TRBJ2-5
d_gene: -
v_gene: TRBV5-1
abundance: -
CDR3nt: TGCGCCAGCAGCGGGGGGTTTGGAGAGACCCAGTACTTC
CDR3aa: CASSGGFGETQYF

j_gene: TRBJ2-3
d_gene: TRBD2
v_gene: TRBV28
abundance: once
CDR3nt: TGTGCCAGCAGGGTAGCGGGAGGAAGGGCAGATACGCAGTATTTT
CDR3aa: CASRVAGGRADTQYF